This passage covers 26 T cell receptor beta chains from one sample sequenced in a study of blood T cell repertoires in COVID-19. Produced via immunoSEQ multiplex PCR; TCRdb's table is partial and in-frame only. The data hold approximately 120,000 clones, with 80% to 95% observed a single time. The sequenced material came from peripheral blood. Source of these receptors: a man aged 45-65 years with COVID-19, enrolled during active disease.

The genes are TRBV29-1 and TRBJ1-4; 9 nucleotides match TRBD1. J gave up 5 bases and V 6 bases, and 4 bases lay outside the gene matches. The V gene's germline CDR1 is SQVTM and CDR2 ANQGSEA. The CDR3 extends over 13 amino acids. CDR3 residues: CSVGTGRNEKLFF. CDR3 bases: TGCAGCGTGGGGACAGGGAGGAATGAAAAACTGTTTTTT.

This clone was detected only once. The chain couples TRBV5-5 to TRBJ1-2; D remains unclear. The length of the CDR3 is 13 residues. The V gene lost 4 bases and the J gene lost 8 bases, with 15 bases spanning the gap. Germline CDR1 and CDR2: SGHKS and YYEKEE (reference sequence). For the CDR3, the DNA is TGTGCCAGCAGCGAGACGGATCTCAGGGGCTACACCTTC. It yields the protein CASSETDLRGYTF.

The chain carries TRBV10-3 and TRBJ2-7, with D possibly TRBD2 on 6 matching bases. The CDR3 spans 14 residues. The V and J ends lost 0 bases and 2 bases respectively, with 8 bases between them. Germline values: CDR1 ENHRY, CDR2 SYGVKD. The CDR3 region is CAISESGLTYEQYF. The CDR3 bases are TGTGCCATCAGTGAGTCGGGACTTACCTACGAGCAGTACTTC.

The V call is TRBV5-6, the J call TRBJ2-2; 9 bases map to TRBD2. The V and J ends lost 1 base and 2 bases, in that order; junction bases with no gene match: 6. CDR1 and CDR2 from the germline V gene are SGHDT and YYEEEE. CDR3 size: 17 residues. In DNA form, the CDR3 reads TGTGCCAGCAGCTTGCTCTCTAGCGGGGATAACACCGGGGAGCTGTTTTTT. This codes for CASSLLSSGDNTGELFF.

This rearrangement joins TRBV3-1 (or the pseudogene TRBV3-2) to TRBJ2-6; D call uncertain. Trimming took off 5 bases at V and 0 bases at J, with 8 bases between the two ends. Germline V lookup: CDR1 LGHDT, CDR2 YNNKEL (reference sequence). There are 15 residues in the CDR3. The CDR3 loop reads CASSSTSSGANVLTF. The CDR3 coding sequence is TGTGCCAGCAGCTCAACGAGCTCTGGGGCCAACGTCCTGACTTTC.

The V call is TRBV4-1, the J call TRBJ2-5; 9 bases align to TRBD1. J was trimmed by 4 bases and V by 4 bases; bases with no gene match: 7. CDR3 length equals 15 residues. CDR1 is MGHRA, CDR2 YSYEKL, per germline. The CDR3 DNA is TGCGCCAGCAGCCGAAACACAGGGGGCTTAGAGACCCAGTACTTC. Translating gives CASSRNTGGLETQYF.

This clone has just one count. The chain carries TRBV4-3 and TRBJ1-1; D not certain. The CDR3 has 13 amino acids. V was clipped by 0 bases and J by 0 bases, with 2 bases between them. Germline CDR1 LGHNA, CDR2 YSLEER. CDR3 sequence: CASSQDMNTEAFF. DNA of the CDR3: TGCGCCAGCAGCCAAGATATGAACACTGAAGCTTTCTTT.

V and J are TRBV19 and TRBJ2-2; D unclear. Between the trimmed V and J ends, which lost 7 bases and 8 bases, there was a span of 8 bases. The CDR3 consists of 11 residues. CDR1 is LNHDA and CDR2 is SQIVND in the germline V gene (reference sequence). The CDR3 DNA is TGTGCCAGTACCCACTTAGGGGAGCTGTTTTTT. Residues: CASTHLGELFF.

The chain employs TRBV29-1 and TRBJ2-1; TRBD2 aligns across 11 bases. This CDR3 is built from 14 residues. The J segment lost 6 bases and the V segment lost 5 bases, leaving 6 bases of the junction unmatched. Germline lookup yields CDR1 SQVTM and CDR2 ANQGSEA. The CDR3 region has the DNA TGCAGCGTTCCCCGACTAGCGGGGCTCAATGAGCAGTTCTTC. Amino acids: CSVPRLAGLNEQFF.

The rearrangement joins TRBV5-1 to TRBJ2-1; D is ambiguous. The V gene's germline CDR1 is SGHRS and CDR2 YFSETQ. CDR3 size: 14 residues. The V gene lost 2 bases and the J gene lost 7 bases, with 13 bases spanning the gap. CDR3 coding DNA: TGCGCCAGCAGCTTACCCCTCGTGGAGAATGAGCAGTTCTTC. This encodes CASSLPLVENEQFF.

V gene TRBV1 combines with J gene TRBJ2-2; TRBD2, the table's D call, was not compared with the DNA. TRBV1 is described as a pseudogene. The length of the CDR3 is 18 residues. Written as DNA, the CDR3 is TGCACCAGCAGCCAAGTGGCTAGCGGGAGGGCCGGCACCGGGGAGCTGTTTTTT. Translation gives CTSSQVASGRAGTGELFF.

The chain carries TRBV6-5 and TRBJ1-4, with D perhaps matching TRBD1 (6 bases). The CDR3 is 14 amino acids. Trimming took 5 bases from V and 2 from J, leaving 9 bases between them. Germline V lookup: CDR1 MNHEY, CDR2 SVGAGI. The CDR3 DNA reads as TGTGCCAGCAGTCCAGGGGATACTAATGAAAAACTGTTTTTT. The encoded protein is CASSPGDTNEKLFF.

The CDR3 loop reads CASSIIVTGELFF. DNA for the CDR3: TGTGCCAGTAGTATAATAGTCACCGGGGAGCTGTTTTTT. The chain combines TRBV19 with TRBJ2-2, with D uncertain. The germline V gene has CDR1 LNHDA and CDR2 SQIVND (reference sequence). V was trimmed by 2 bases and J by 4 bases, leaving 5 bases between them. The length of the CDR3 is 13 residues.

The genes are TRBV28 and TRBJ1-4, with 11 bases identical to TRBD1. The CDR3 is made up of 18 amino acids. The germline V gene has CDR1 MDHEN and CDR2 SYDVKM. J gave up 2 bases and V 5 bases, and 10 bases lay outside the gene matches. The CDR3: CASSTWTGGASTNEKLFF. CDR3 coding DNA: TGTGCCAGCAGTACCTGGACAGGGGGCGCTTCGACTAATGAAAAACTGTTTTTT.

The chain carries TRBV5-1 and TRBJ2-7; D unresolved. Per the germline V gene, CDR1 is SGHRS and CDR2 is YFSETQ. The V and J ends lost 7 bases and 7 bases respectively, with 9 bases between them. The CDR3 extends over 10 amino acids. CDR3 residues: CASPLLEQYV. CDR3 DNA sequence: TGCGCCAGCCCTCTGTTAGAGCAGTACGTC.

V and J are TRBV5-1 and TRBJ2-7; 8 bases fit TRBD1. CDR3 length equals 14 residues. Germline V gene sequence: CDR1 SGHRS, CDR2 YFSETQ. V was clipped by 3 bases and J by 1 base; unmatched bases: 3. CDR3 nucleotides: TGCGCCAGCAGCTCGGGACAGGCATCCTACGAGCAGTACTTC. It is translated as CASSSGQASYEQYF.

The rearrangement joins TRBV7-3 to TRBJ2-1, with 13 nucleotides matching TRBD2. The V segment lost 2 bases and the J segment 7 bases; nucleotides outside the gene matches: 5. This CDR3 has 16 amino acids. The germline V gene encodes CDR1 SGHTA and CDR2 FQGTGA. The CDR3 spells CASSLVGTSGTNEQFF. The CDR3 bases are TGTGCCAGCAGCTTAGTAGGGACTAGCGGGACAAATGAGCAGTTCTTC.

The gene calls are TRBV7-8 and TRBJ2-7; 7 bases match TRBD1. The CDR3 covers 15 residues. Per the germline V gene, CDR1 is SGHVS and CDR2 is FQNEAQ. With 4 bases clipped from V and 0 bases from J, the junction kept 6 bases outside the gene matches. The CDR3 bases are TGTGCCAGCAGCTCCCAACAGGGGCCCTCCTACGAGCAGTACGTC. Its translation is CASSSQQGPSYEQYV.

In nucleotides, the CDR3 is TGTGCCAGCAGCTTAGATGGGCAGGGACAAGAGACCCAGTACTTC. This encodes CASSLDGQGQETQYF. The gene calls are TRBV7-7 and TRBJ2-5, with D possibly matching TRBD1 (5 bases). CDR3 length: 15 residues. Germline CDR1 is SSHAT and CDR2 is FNYEAQ (reference sequence). The ends were cut back, 1 base at V and 2 bases at J, with 11 bases in the middle.

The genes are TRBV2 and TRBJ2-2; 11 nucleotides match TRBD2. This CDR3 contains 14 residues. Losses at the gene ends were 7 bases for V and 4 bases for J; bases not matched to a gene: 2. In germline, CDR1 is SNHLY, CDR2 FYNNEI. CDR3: CASKGLAVTGELFF. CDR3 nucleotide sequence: TGTGCCAGCAAGGGACTAGCGGTCACCGGGGAGCTGTTTTTT.

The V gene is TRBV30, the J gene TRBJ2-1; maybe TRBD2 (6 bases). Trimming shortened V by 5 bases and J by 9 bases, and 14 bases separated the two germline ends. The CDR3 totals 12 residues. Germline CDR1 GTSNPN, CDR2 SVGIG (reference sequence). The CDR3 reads CAWSERVAEQFF. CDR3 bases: TGTGCCTGGTCGGAGCGGGTTGCTGAGCAGTTCTTC.

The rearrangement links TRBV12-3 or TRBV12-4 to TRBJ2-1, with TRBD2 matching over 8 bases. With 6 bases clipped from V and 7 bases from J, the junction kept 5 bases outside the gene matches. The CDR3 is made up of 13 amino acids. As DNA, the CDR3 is TGTGCCAGCAGGTTCGGGGGGGCGAATGAGCAGTTCTTC. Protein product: CASRFGGANEQFF.

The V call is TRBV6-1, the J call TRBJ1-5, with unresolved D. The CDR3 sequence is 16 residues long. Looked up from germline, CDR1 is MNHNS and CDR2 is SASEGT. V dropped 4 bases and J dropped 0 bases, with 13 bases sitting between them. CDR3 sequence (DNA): TGTGCCAGCAGTGCAGACCGGGTACTTAGCAATCAGCCCCAGCATTTT. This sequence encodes CASSADRVLSNQPQHF.

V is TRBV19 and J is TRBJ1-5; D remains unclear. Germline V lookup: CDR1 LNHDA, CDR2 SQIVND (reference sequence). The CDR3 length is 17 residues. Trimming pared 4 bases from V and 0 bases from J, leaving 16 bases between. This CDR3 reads CASSTSGFGLSNQPQHF. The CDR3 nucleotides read TGTGCCAGTAGTACCTCGGGGTTTGGTCTTAGCAATCAGCCCCAGCATTTT.

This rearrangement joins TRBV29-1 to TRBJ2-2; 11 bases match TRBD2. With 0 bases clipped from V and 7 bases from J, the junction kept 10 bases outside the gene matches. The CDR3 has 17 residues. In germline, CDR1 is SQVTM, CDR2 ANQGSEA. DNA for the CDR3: TGCAGCGTTGAAGATCCTACTAGCGGGAGTGTTGACGGGGAGCTGTTTTTT. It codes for CSVEDPTSGSVDGELFF.

CDR3 loop: CSVGLAGVREQFF. The CDR3 DNA follows: TGCAGCGTTGGCCTAGCGGGAGTGAGGGAGCAGTTCTTC. This sequence joins TRBV29-1 and TRBJ2-1; 10 bases map to TRBD2. CDR1 SQVTM and CDR2 ANQGSEA come from the germline V gene. The CDR3 has 13 residues. The V segment lost 4 bases and the J segment 10 bases; nucleotides outside the gene matches: 7.